One TCR beta chain is described in this entry. Its matching antigen is unknown. This sample stems from a study of T cell repertoires in cytomegalovirus infection. Study as a whole: As its CMV epitopes, the study selected recently identified HLA-C-restricted and well-studied HLA-B-restricted targets. Indications of both CMV infection and matching HLA type were provided by public TCR beta signatures.

TCRdb recomputed calls from the reads with MiXCR, one row per CDR3 protein. The sample gives about 830,000 distinct CDR3 sequences, 30% to 35% of which show up once; around 12% is in the top ten. The CDR3 contains 14 residues. Germline V CDR1 and CDR2: SGHNT, YYREEE (reference sequence). With 0 bases removed from V and 12 bases from J, the gap between germline ends came to 16 bases. The sequence derives from a human donor in good health (CMV status not recorded). Some clones in this sample may be carry-over from other donors' samples. Here the sequenced sample was cultured CD8+ T cells from PBMCs, taken from culture after CMV antigen stimulation. The chain employs TRBV5-4 and TRBJ2-1; D might be TRBD1 or TRBD2, each matching 5 bases. This CDR3 reads CASSLEGPPQGQFF. For the CDR3, the DNA is TGTGCCAGCAGCTTGGAGGGACCTCCGCAAGGGCAGTTCTTC.